This T cell receptor beta chain emerged from a study of early T cells in non-severe SARS-CoV-2 infection. This clonotype was seen repeatedly, ten times or more. As yet, its antigen is unknown. Via MiXCR, TCRdb re-called the 5' RACE reads, giving one row per CDR3 protein. The data contain around 28,000 distinct CDR3 sequences, around 4.2% of them singletons. Overall study findings and caveats: Anti-spike CD8 responses were favored by VDJdb matching, which missed private and CD4 specificities.

Trimming removed 5 bases at V and 8 bases at J, with 7 bases between. The CDR3 extends over 11 amino acids. The V gene's germline CDR1 is SGHAT and CDR2 FQNNGV. This chain joins TRBV11-2 and TRBJ2-1; maybe TRBD2 (5 bases). The material sequenced was whole blood. The TCR sequence derives from an adult who was a healthcare worker with PCR-confirmed SARS-CoV-2 infection or an uninfected control (not recorded which). The CDR3 protein is CASSPADEQFF. As DNA, the CDR3 is TGTGCCAGCAGCCCAGCGGATGAGCAGTTCTTC.